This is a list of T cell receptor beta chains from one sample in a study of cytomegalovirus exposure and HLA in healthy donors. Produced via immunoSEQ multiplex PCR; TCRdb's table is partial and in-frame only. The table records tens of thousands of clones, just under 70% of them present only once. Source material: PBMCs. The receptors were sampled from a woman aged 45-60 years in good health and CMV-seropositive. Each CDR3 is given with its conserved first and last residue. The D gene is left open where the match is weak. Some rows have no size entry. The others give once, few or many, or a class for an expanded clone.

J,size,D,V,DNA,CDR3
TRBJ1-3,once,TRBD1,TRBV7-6,TGTGCCAGCAGCCGACAGGGGTTTAACGACACCATATATTTT,CASSRQGFNDTIYF
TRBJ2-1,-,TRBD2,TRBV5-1,TGCGCCAGCAGCTTGGCCACTAGCGGGAATGAGCAGTTCTTC,CASSLATSGNEQFF
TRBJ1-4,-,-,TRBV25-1,TGTGCCAGCAGTGGGGGCCATTTAGCTAATGAAAAACTGTTTTTT,CASSGGHLANEKLFF
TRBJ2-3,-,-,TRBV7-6,TGTGCCAGCACCAACCGGGCGGGGGATACGCAGTATTTT,CASTNRAGDTQYF
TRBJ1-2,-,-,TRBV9,TGTGCCAGCAGCGCCCGGGACACGGGGGGCTACACCTTC,CASSARDTGGYTF
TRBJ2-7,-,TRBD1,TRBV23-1,TGCGCCAGCAGTCAGGACCCAGGGGGCCTCCTGTACGAGCAGTACTTC,CASSQDPGGLLYEQYF
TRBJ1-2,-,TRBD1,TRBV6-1,TGTGCCAGCAGCATCACCGGGACAGTGCTTAATGGCTACACCTTC,CASSITGTVLNGYTF
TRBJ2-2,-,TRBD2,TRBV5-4,TGTGCCAGCAGCCCCGACCGAGCGGGGGCCGGGGAGCTGTTTTTT,CASSPDRAGAGELFF
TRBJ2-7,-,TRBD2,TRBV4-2,TGTGCCAGCAGCCAAGGCCTAGCGGGGGGGGAGTTCTTCTACGAGCAGTACTTC,CASSQGLAGGEFFYEQYF
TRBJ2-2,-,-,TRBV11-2,TGTGCCAGCAGCTTAGTTACTGGGGAGCTGTTTTTT,CASSLVTGELFF
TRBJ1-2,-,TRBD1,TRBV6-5,TGTGCCAGCAGCCTAAGGACAGGGGACTATGGCTGCACCTTC,CASSLRTGDYGCTF
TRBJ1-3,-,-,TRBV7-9,TGTTCCAGCAGCCCCGAGGAAAACACCATATATTTT,CSSSPEENTIYF
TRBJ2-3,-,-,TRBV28,TGTGCCAGCAGCCGCTCGAGGGGGGGACCACAGGGAGATACGCAGTATTTT,CASSRSRGGPQGDTQYF
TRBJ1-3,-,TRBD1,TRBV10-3,TGTGCCGCCTACAGGGGACGCTCTGGAAACACCATATATTTT,CAAYRGRSGNTIYF
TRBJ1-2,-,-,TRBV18,TGTGCCAGCTCACCAGGGGACATAAATGGCTACACCTTC,CASSPGDINGYTF
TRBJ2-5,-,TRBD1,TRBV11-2,TGTGCCAGCAGCTCGTCCGGGACAGGGGGAGAGACCCAGTACTTC,CASSSSGTGGETQYF
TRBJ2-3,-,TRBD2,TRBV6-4,TGTGCCAGCAGCTTGCTAGCGGGAGGCAACACAGATACGCAGTATTTT,CASSLLAGGNTDTQYF
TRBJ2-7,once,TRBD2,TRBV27,TGTGCCAGCAGTTTCAGCGGGGACGCCTACGAGCAGTACTTC,CASSFSGDAYEQYF
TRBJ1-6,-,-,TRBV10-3,TGTGCCATCAGTCCGGAGGGTAATTCACCCCTCCACTTT,CAISPEGNSPLHF
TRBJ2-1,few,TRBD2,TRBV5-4,TGTGCCAGCAGCCTAGGACTAGCCAACAATGAGCAGTTCTTC,CASSLGLANNEQFF
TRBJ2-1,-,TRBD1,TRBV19,TGTGCCAGTGGACAGGGTTATGAGCAGTTCTTC,CASGQGYEQFF
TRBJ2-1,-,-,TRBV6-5,TGTGCCAGCAGGGAGGGACCCCACAATGAGCAGTTCTTC,CASREGPHNEQFF
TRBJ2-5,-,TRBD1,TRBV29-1,TGCAGCGTCGGGGTAGGGGGCGATGGGGAGACCCAGTACTTC,CSVGVGGDGETQYF
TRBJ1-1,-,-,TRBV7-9,TGTTCCAGCAGCTTAGTAACTGAAGCTTTCTTT,CSSSLVTEAFF
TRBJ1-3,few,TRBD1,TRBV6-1,TGTGCCAGCAAATTGACAGGGACTGGAAACACCATATATTTT,CASKLTGTGNTIYF
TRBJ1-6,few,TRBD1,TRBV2,TGTGCCAGCAGTGGGGACAGGGGGAGAGGGGCCTATAATTCACCCCTCCACTTT,CASSGDRGRGAYNSPLHF
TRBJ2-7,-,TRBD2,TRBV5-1,TGCGCCAGCAGCTTGGGGAGCGGGAGCTCGGGTGAGCAGTACTTC,CASSLGSGSSGEQYF
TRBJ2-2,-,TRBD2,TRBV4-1,TGCGCCAGCAGCCAATATAGCGGGAGGGTAGTCGGGGAGCTGTTTTTT,CASSQYSGRVVGELFF
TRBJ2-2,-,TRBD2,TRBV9,TGTGCCAGCAGCGTGCTAGCGGGAGGGGACACCGGGGAGCTGTTTTTT,CASSVLAGGDTGELFF
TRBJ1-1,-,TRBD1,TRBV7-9,TGTGCCAGCAGCACCCCCCCAGGGGGAATGAACACTGAAGCTTTCTTT,CASSTPPGGMNTEAFF
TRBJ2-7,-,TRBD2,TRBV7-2,TGTGCCAGCAGCTTAGCGGATAGCGGGAGGACTACGCCCTACGAGCAGTACTTC,CASSLADSGRTTPYEQYF
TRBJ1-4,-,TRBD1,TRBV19,TGTGCCAGTAGGATTGGACAGGGGGAGAATGAAAAACTGTTTTTT,CASRIGQGENEKLFF
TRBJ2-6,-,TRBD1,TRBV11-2,TGTGCCAGCAGCTTATATACAGGGGCTGGGGCCAACGTCCTGACTTTC,CASSLYTGAGANVLTF
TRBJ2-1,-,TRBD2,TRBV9,TGTGCCAGCAGCCGTGGGGGGACTAGCGGGACTTCCTACAATGAGCAGTTCTTC,CASSRGGTSGTSYNEQFF
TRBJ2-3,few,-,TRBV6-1,TGTGCCAGCAGTGAACTCCAGGGGACAGATACGCAGTATTTT,CASSELQGTDTQYF
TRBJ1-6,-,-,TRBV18,TGTGCCAGCTCCCCGGGTTATTCACCCCTCCACTTT,CASSPGYSPLHF
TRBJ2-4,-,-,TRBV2,TGTGCCAGCACCGACAGGTTCCTAGCCAAAAACATTCAGTACTTC,CASTDRFLAKNIQYF
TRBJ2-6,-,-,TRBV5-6,TGTGCCAGCAGCAGAGACATGCTCTCTGGGGCCAACGTCCTGACTTTC,CASSRDMLSGANVLTF
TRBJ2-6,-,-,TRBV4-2,TGTGCCAGCAGCCAAATATCAGGGTCTACAGGGGCCAACGTCCTGACTTTC,CASSQISGSTGANVLTF
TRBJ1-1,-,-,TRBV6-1,TGTGCCAGCAGTGACCCTCGGGAGGGAATCACTGAAGCTTTCTTT,CASSDPREGITEAFF
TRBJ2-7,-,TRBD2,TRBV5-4,TGTGCCAGCAGCTTGCTAGCGGGAGGACCCTACGAGCAGTACTTC,CASSLLAGGPYEQYF
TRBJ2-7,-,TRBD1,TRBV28,TGTGCCAGCAGTCGACAGGGGTACTACGAGCAGTACTTC,CASSRQGYYEQYF
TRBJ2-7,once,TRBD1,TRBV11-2,TGTGCCAGCAGCTTGGGGACAGGAGGCGGGGAGCAGTACTTC,CASSLGTGGGEQYF
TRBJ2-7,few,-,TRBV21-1,TGTGCCAGCACCCTTGACAGGCTACTCCTGGAGCAGTACTTC,CASTLDRLLLEQYF
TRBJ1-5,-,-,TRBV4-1,TGCGCCAGCAGCCAATCAGGGAGCAATCAGCCCCAGCATTTT,CASSQSGSNQPQHF
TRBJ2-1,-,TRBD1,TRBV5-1,TGCGCCAGCAGCTCTGAGGGGGCGGACTACAATGAGCAGTTCTTC,CASSSEGADYNEQFF
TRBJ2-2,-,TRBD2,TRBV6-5,TGTGCCAGCGGACCTAGCGGGATAACCGGGGAGCTGTTTTTT,CASGPSGITGELFF
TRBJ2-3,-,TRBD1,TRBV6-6,TGTGCCAGCAGTTACGGACAGGGGGTCCGGACAGATACGCAGTATTTT,CASSYGQGVRTDTQYF
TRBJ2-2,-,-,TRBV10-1,TGCGCCAGCAGTGAGTCGAAAGGTATCGGGAGAGTGAACACCGGGGAGCTGTTTTTT,CASSESKGIGRVNTGELFF
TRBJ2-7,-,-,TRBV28,TGTGCCAGCAGTTTGGTGAGGGTTGTGGAGGTTCGGGAGCAGTACTTC,CASSLVRVVEVREQYF
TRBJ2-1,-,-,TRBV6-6,TGTGCCAGCAGTGACGGGACAACCTACAATGAGCAGTTCTTC,CASSDGTTYNEQFF
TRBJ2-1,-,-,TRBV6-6,TGTGCCAGCAACCTAGCGCCCGCCTACAATGAGCAGTTCTTC,CASNLAPAYNEQFF
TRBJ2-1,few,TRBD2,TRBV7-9,TGTTCCAGCAGCGTCAGTGGCGGGGGGGGAAATGAGCAGTTCTTC,CSSSVSGGGGNEQFF
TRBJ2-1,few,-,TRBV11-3,TGTGCCAGCAGCTTAGGTTCTGCGGAGGGCTACAATGAGCAGTTCTTC,CASSLGSAEGYNEQFF
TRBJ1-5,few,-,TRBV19,TGTGCCAGTAGTATGTTCCCCAGGGACAATCAGCCCCAGCATTTT,CASSMFPRDNQPQHF